This T cell receptor (beta chain) was captured in a study of shared clonotypes between healthy human individuals. V trimming: 3 bases; J trimming: 1 base; junction bases outside the gene matches: 3. The CDR3 consists of 16 residues. The germline V gene encodes CDR1 SGHTA and CDR2 FQGTGA. The protocol was immunoSEQ multiplex PCR, while the TCRdb copy is restricted to in-frame clones and leaves out a portion. The data show around 1.5 million clones, 98% seen once. The sample comprised naive CD4+ T cells sorted from blood. Described subset: CD45RA+ positively selected. The clonotype originates from a young man in good health. The chain carries TRBV7-3 and TRBJ2-1; 10 bases line up with TRBD1. The CDR3 reads CASSLRQGASYNEQFF. The CDR3 bases are TGTGCCAGCAGCTTGAGACAGGGGGCTTCCTACAATGAGCAGTTCTTC.